This T cell receptor (beta chain) was identified in a study of patients and donors after allogeneic stem cell transplantation. MiXCR, run by TCRdb on the RT-PCR reads, gives a single entry per CDR3 protein. The data hold some 880,000 distinct CDR3 sequences, with over 15% observed a single time. There are 15 residues in the CDR3. Germline CDR1 is MNHEY and CDR2 is SVGAGI. Trimming at V came to 4 bases and at J to 5 bases, leaving 10 bases not matched to a gene. The chain is built from TRBV6-5 and TRBJ1-1; 7 nucleotides line up with TRBD1. The clonotype was recovered from a human donor who was either an allogeneic HSCT recipient or a stem cell or donor lymphocyte infusion donor (not recorded which). It is not recorded whose cells these are; they may come from a transplant donor. The sample consisted of blood, either unsorted or a sorted T cell fraction (not recorded which). CDR3 protein: CASSWAGQAETEAFF. The CDR3 DNA follows: TGTGCCAGCAGTTGGGCCGGACAGGCGGAGACTGAAGCTTTCTTT.